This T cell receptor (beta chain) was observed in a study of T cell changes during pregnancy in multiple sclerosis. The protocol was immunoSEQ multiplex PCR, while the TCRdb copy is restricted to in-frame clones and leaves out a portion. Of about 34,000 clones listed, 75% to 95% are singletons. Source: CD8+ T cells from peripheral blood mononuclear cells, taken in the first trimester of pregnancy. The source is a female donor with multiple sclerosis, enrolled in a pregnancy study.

The CDR3 reads CASSEPSSYEQYF. As DNA, the CDR3 is TGTGCCAGCAGTGAACCTAGCAGCTACGAGCAGTACTTC. The rearrangement links TRBV25-1 to TRBJ2-5; D may be TRBD2 (5 bases). The J call may be wrong; the DNA end is better matched by TRBJ2-7. The length of the CDR3 is 13 residues. Germline V gene data show CDR1 as MGHDK and CDR2 as SYGVNS.